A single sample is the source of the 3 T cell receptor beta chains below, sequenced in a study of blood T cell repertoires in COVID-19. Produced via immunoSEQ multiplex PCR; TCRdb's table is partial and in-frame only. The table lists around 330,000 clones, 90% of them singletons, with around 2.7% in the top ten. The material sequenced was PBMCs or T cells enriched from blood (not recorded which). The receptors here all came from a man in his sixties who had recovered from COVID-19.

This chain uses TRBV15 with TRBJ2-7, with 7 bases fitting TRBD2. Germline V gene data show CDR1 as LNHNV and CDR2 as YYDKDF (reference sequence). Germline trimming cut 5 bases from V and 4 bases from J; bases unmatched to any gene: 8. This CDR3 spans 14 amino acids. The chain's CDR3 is CATSVGTTGYEQYF. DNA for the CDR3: TGTGCCACCAGCGTCGGGACTACTGGATACGAGCAGTACTTC.

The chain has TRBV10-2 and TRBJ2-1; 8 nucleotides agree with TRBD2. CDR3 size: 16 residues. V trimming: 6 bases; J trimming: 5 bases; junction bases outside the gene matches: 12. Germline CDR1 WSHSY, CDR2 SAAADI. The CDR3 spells CASRESGGLGDNEQFF. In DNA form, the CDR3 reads TGCGCCAGCAGAGAAAGCGGGGGCCTCGGCGACAATGAGCAGTTCTTC.

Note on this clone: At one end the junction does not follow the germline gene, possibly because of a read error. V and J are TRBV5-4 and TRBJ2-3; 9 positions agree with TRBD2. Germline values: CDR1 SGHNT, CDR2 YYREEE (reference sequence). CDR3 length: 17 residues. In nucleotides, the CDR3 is TGTGCCAGCAGGTTGGCGGCTAGCGGGGCAGTCACAGATACGCAGTATTTT. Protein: CASRLAASGAVTDTQYF.